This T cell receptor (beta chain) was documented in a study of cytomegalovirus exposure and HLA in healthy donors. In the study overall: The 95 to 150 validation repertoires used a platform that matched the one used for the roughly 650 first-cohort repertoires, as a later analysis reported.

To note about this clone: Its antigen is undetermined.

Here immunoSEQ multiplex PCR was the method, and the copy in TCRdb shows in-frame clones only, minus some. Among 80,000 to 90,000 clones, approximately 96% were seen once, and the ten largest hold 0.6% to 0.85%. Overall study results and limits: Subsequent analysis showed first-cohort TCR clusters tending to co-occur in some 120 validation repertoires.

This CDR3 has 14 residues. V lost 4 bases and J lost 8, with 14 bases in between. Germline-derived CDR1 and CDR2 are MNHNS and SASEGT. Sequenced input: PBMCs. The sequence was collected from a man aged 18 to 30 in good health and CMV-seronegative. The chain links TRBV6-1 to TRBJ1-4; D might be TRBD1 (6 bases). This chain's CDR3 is CASSGLQGGEKLFF. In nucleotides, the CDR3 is TGTGCCAGCAGTGGACTACAGGGCGGGGAAAAACTGTTTTTT.